This TCR beta chain came from a study of T cells in Graves' hyperthyroidism and ophthalmopathy. Across the study: Any treatment followed the collection of peripheral blood at initial diagnosis.

Hyperthyroidism was newly diagnosed in patients aged 18 to 65 (duration under 2 months). Clinical symptoms, serum thyroxine, TRAb, thyroid ultrasound and orbital computed tomography established diagnosis. As regards this clonotype: No antigen is known for it.

RNA transcripts were the template for amplifying TCR beta CDR3 regions. A first-round RT-PCR of the TCR CDR3 used the HTBI primer set. Each CDR3 protein is one row after TCRdb ran MiXCR on the multiplex PCR reads. This table holds approximately 530,000 distinct CDR3 sequences, over 15% found once. General study points: Blood shared most expanded thyroid clonotypes above 0.001.

This sequence originates from a woman aged 18-29 years with Graves' hyperthyroidism. Specimen: blood.

In nucleotides, the CDR3 is TGTGCCAGCAGCTATCAGGGGGCTAGTAACACCATATATTTT. As protein: CASSYQGASNTIYF. The V call is TRBV6-5, the J call TRBJ1-3, with 8 nucleotides matching TRBD1. This CDR3 is built from 14 residues. Germline CDR1 and CDR2: MNHEY and SVGAGI. The V gene end was trimmed by 6 bases and the J gene end by 7 bases; junction bases not matched to a gene: 8.